The sequence of this T cell receptor beta chain was determined in a study of pediatric ulcerative colitis. One to two pinch biopsies were taken from the rectum during colonoscopy. The germline V and J ends were trimmed by 3 bases and 6 bases, with 15 bases remaining between them. This CDR3 has 15 residues. Germline CDR1 SGHRS, CDR2 YFSETQ. The table came from immunoSEQ multiplex PCR; TCRdb's copy has only in-frame clones and leaves some out. The sample lists tens of thousands of clones; 71% were seen once. The chain employs TRBV5-1 and TRBJ2-2, with TRBD2 as a possible D gene (5 bases). The receptor's source is a boy younger than 18 with severe ulcerative colitis. The specimen was gut tissue. CDR3 sequence (DNA): TGCGCCAGCAGCTCGAGCTTATTAGCGTCCGGGGAGCTGTTTTTT. Its translation: CASSSSLLASGELFF.